What follows are 7 T cell receptor beta chains derived from one specimen sequenced in a study of OX40 agonist ivuxolimab in advanced cancers. Assay: immunoSEQ multiplex PCR; the TCRdb copy retains only in-frame clones and omits some. The sample has 20,000 to 25,000 clones; roughly 89% are singletons. Material: CD4+ or CD8+ T cells sorted from blood, obtained in a trial of the OX40 agonist ivuxolimab. These receptors originate from an adult with an advanced solid tumor such as melanoma, head and neck, liver or kidney cancer.

The V call is TRBV6-6, the J call TRBJ2-3; 9 bases match TRBD1. J lost 6 bases, V lost 2 bases, and 6 bases had no gene match. Germline-derived CDR1 and CDR2 are MNHNY and SVGAGI (reference sequence). The CDR3 consists of 15 residues. The CDR3 sequence: CASSYDRGAGDTQYF. CDR3 DNA: TGTGCCAGCAGTTACGACAGGGGGGCTGGTGATACGCAGTATTTT.

The genes are TRBV6-4 and TRBJ2-5, with D unclear. Germline V CDR1 and CDR2: MRHNA, SNTAGT. Trimming took 4 bases from V and 1 from J, leaving 4 bases between them. The CDR3 loop spans 12 amino acids. The CDR3 region is CASSASQETQYF. CDR3 in DNA: TGTGCCAGCAGTGCCAGCCAAGAGACCCAGTACTTC.

The genes are TRBV7-3 and TRBJ1-1, with unresolved D. This CDR3 region has 13 residues. Germline values: CDR1 SGHTA, CDR2 FQGTGA. Trimming shortened V by 8 bases and J by 0 bases, and 10 bases separated the two germline ends. This CDR3 reads CASRSDLNTEAFF. The CDR3 bases are TGTGCCAGCCGTAGTGACTTGAACACTGAAGCTTTCTTT.

This sequence joins TRBV29-1 and TRBJ1-1; possible D gene TRBD1, 6 bases. CDR1 is SQVTM, CDR2 ANQGSEA, per germline. CDR3 length: 15 amino acids. V was clipped by 2 bases and J by 4 bases, with 17 bases between them. This CDR3 reads CSVESRGRGFTEAFF. The CDR3 DNA follows: TGCAGCGTTGAATCTCGTGGCAGGGGATTCACTGAAGCTTTCTTT. Full variable domain (remainder filled in from reference TRBV29-1 and TRBJ1-1): SAVISQKPSRDICQRGTSLTIQCQVDSQVTMMFWYRQQPGQSLTLIATANQGSEATYESGFVIDKFPISRPNLTFSTLTVSNMSPEDSSIYLCSVESRGRGFTEAFFGQGTRLTVV.

The rearrangement uses TRBV19 and TRBJ2-1; the D is unclear. V was clipped by 1 base and J by 6 bases, with 7 bases between them. The CDR3 length is 13 residues. Looked up from germline, CDR1 is LNHDA and CDR2 is SQIVND (reference sequence). The CDR3 sequence is CASSIVRGNEQFF. DNA of the CDR3: TGTGCCAGTAGTATAGTGCGAGGCAATGAGCAGTTCTTC. The entire variable domain, with the rest obtained from reference TRBV19 and TRBJ2-1, is as follows: DGGITQSPKYLFRKEGQNVTLSCEQNLNHDAMYWYRQDPGQGLRLIYYSQIVNDFQKGDIAEGYSVSREKKESFPLTVTSAQKNPTAFYLCASSIVRGNEQFFGPGTRLTVL.

The chain recombines TRBV5-6 with TRBJ2-5; 12 bases match TRBD1. Looked up from germline, CDR1 is SGHDT and CDR2 is YYEEEE. CDR3 length: 15 residues. V lost 3 bases, J lost 5 bases, and 5 bases stayed unmatched. CDR3 bases: TGTGCCAGCAGCTGGGGGACAGGGGGCGGCGAGACCCAGTACTTC. This encodes CASSWGTGGGETQYF.

The rearrangement joins TRBV6-4 to TRBJ1-3; D is undetermined. V was pared by 6 bases and J by 0 bases, with 15 bases between. Germline V CDR1 and CDR2: MRHNA, SNTAGT. The CDR3 sequence is 16 residues long. CDR3 sequence reads: CASRNYQATSGNTIYF. The CDR3 DNA sequence: TGTGCCAGCAGAAATTACCAGGCCACCTCTGGAAACACCATATATTTT.